The 17 T cell receptor beta chains given below trace back to one sample, sequenced in a study of blood T cells in healthy people across ages. Through a sample-barcoded 5' primer and a J-beta primer mix, a second PCR was run for roughly 6 to 11 cycles. From the 5' RACE reads, TCRdb called clonotypes with MiXCR, one entry per CDR3 protein. The table shows 450,000 to 700,000 distinct CDR3 sequences, with 25% to 30% occurring only once. The sample taken for sequencing was blood. The receptors were sampled from a woman between 70 and 85 years old in good health.

This clonotype was counted between two and nine times. This chain connects TRBV6-6 to TRBJ1-2; the D is unclear. Germline V lookup: CDR1 MNHNY, CDR2 SVGAGI (reference sequence). The CDR3 runs to 11 residues. V dropped 3 bases and J dropped 8 bases, with 7 bases sitting between them. This CDR3 is CASSYQRGYTF. The CDR3 region has the DNA TGTGCCAGCAGTTATCAGAGGGGCTACACCTTC.

This clonotype was counted between two and nine times. This sequence joins TRBV7-2 and TRBJ2-6; TRBD1 agrees at 9 bases. There are 16 residues in the CDR3. Germline values: CDR1 SGHTA, CDR2 FQGNSA. With V trimmed by 5 bases and J by 2 bases, 4 bases remained unmatched. The CDR3 nucleotides are TGTGCCAGCAGCGCCACAGGGGGCGCTGGGGCCAACGTCCTGACTTTC. Translating gives CASSATGGAGANVLTF.

The chain recombines TRBV5-1 with TRBJ2-1; 7 bases align to TRBD2. V shed 4 bases and J 1 base; nucleotides not matched to a gene: 8. The CDR3 is made up of 16 amino acids. The germline CDR1 and CDR2 sequences are SGHRS and YFSETQ. CDR3 amino acids: CASSPVGEGSYNEQFF. CDR3 sequence (DNA): TGCGCCAGCAGCCCTGTGGGGGAGGGGTCCTACAATGAGCAGTTCTTC.

This clonotype was observed a handful of times. The chain has TRBV20-1 and TRBJ1-4; 7 bases match TRBD1. Germline values: CDR1 DFQATT, CDR2 SNEGSKA (reference sequence). The ends lost 3 bases at V and 8 bases at J; junction bases unmatched: 3. This CDR3 is 12 amino acids long. The CDR3: CSASYRGEKLFF. For the CDR3, the DNA is TGCAGTGCTAGTTACAGGGGCGAAAAACTGTTTTTT.

For this clonotype: A junction end diverges from the germline sequence, so it may reflect a read error. V and J are TRBV15 and TRBJ1-5, with D unresolved. This CDR3 contains 15 residues. CDR1 and CDR2 from the germline V gene are LNHNV and YYDKDF (reference sequence). CDR3 coding DNA: TGTGCCACTAGCAGAGCCTTCAAGCGCAATCAGCCCCAGCATTTT. Residues: CATSRAFKRNQPQHF.

The J gene is TRBJ1-5, the V gene TRBV19, with a weak D call TRBD1 (6 bases). V was cut by 4 bases and J by 6 bases, with 16 bases left in between. Germline V CDR1 and CDR2: LNHDA, SQIVND (reference sequence). The length of the CDR3 is 15 residues. In DNA, the CDR3 is TGTGCCAGTAGTACGCGCCAGGGGCCGGGTCAGCCCCAGCATTTT. Its protein product is CASSTRQGPGQPQHF.

This clonotype was seen only a few times. The V call is TRBV6-2 or TRBV6-3, the J call TRBJ1-2; 9 bases are shared with TRBD1. Trimming cost V 7 bases and J 8 bases; bases outside gene matches: 5. This CDR3 has 12 residues. Germline CDR1 is MNHEY and CDR2 is SVGEGT. The CDR3 nucleotides read TGTGCCAGCAAAAGTACAGGGGGCGGCTACACCTTC. Encoded protein: CASKSTGGGYTF.

This clonotype was counted ten times or more. The chain uses TRBV7-2 and TRBJ1-3, with 7 bases that match TRBD1. This CDR3 contains 15 residues. Germline V gene data show CDR1 as SGHTA and CDR2 as FQGNSA. V gave up 5 bases and J gave up 0 bases; unmatched junction bases: 4. The CDR3 protein is CASSLTGSSGNTIYF. CDR3 in DNA: TGTGCCAGCAGCCTGACAGGGAGCTCTGGAAACACCATATATTTT. The entire variable domain, with the rest obtained from reference TRBV7-2 and TRBJ1-3, is as follows: GAGVSQSPSNKVTEKGKDVELRCDPISGHTALYWYRQSLGQGLEFLIYFQGNSAPDKSGLPSDRFSAERTGGSVSTLTIQRTQQEDSAVYLCASSLTGSSGNTIYFGEGSWLTVV.

This chain joins TRBV7-2 and TRBJ2-1, with 8 nucleotides matching TRBD2. This CDR3 region has 15 residues. The V segment lost 5 bases and the J segment 2 bases; nucleotides outside the gene matches: 5. Germline assignment: CDR1 SGHTA and CDR2 FQGNSA. The CDR3 DNA reads as TGTGCCAGCAGCCCAGATAGCGGGGCCTACAATGAGCAGTTCTTC. It codes for CASSPDSGAYNEQFF. Full variable domain (remainder filled in from reference TRBV7-2 and TRBJ2-1): GAGVSQSPSNKVTEKGKDVELRCDPISGHTALYWYRQSLGQGLEFLIYFQGNSAPDKSGLPSDRFSAERTGGSVSTLTIQRTQQEDSAVYLCASSPDSGAYNEQFFGPGTRLTVL.

This clonotype was seen a few times. This chain connects TRBV5-1 to TRBJ2-3; no clear D gene. V lost 0 bases and J lost 6, with 14 bases in between. CDR1 SGHRS and CDR2 YFSETQ come from the germline V gene. The CDR3 covers 15 residues. The CDR3, as DNA: TGCGCCAGCAGCTTGGGGTCGTACGAGAGGGATACGCAGTATTTT. Amino acids: CASSLGSYERDTQYF.

The chain combines TRBV3-1 with TRBJ1-4; D ambiguous. Trimming took 5 bases from V and 4 from J, leaving 17 bases between them. CDR3 length: 16 residues. The V gene's germline CDR1 is LGHDT and CDR2 YNNKEL (reference sequence). DNA for the CDR3: TGTGCCAGCAGCTTCGAACCGACGGGCCTTAATGAAAAACTGTTTTTT. Protein sequence: CASSFEPTGLNEKLFF.

This clonotype was counted a few times. At one end the junction does not follow the germline gene, possibly because of a read error. The chain recombines TRBV6-5 with TRBJ2-2; D not resolved. Germline-derived CDR1 and CDR2 are MNHEY and SVGAGI. This CDR3 spans 14 amino acids. The CDR3 DNA follows: TGTGCGTCGCGGTGTTCACTGAACGCCGGGGAGCTGTTTTTT. Protein sequence: CASRCSLNAGELFF.

The CDR3 coding sequence is TGTGCCAGTAGTATTAGGGGGAAAACTGATCAGCCCCAGCATTTT. Amino acids: CASSIRGKTDQPQHF. The chain couples TRBV19 to TRBJ1-5, with D perhaps TRBD1 (6 bases). Germline loops: CDR1 LNHDA, CDR2 SQIVND (reference sequence). The CDR3 runs 15 residues. The V and J ends lost 3 bases and 5 bases respectively, with 14 bases between them. Full variable domain (missing parts from reference TRBV19 and TRBJ1-5): DGGITQSPKYLFRKEGQNVTLSCEQNLNHDAMYWYRQDPGQGLRLIYYSQIVNDFQKGDIAEGYSVSREKKESFPLTVTSAQKNPTAFYLCASSIRGKTDQPQHFGDGTRLSIL.

The genes are TRBV5-1 and TRBJ1-1, with 7 bases lining up with TRBD1. V lost 3 bases, J lost 3 bases, and 8 bases stayed unmatched. This CDR3 contains 15 residues. Looked up from germline, CDR1 is SGHRS and CDR2 is YFSETQ. The CDR3 loop reads CASSWGTALDTEAFF. CDR3 DNA sequence: TGCGCCAGCAGCTGGGGGACAGCGTTGGACACTGAAGCTTTCTTT.

This sequence joins TRBV5-1 and TRBJ1-2; D remains unclear. The germline V gene has CDR1 SGHRS and CDR2 YFSETQ. V lost 1 base and J lost 0, with 10 bases in between. The CDR3 totals 15 residues. The CDR3 is CASSLQAGTNYGYTF. The CDR3 DNA sequence: TGCGCCAGCAGCTTGCAGGCTGGGACTAACTATGGCTACACCTTC.

This clonotype was found a few times. The chain is built from TRBV20-1 and TRBJ2-5; unclear D gene. Deletions cut 6 bases from V and 5 bases from J, with 16 bases between. Per germline, CDR1 DFQATT and CDR2 SNEGSKA (reference sequence). The CDR3 spans 13 residues. The CDR3 coding sequence is TGCAGTGCCACCAGATCTAGTAGGGAGACCCAGTACTTC. Translating it yields CSATRSSRETQYF.

The V gene is TRBV5-8, the J gene TRBJ2-5, with D tentatively TRBD2 (6 bases). The CDR3 runs to 15 residues. Germline V gene sequence: CDR1 SGHTS, CDR2 YDEGEE. Trimming stripped 4 bases from V and 0 bases from J, with 13 bases between. CDR3 loop: CASSPFGTHQETQYF. The CDR3 DNA reads TGTGCCAGCAGCCCGTTTGGGACTCACCAAGAGACCCAGTACTTC.